This T cell receptor beta chain was identified during a study of control samples from healthy donors and cancer patients. Repertoires were generated with immunoSEQ multiplex PCR, while TCRdb's copy carries only in-frame clones and drops some. The table lists around 92,000 clones, around 80% of them singletons, with roughly 2% in the top ten. Germline-derived CDR1 and CDR2 are LNHDA and SQIVND (reference sequence). V lost 5 bases and J 0 bases, leaving 2 bases between the germline ends. The CDR3 is 12 amino acids. The sample taken for sequencing was blood. The chain joins TRBV19 to TRBJ1-5; D unresolved. The sequence came from a man aged 60-69 years in good health. As DNA, the CDR3 is TGTGCCAGTAGTCTTAGCAATCAGCCCCAGCATTTT. It is translated as CASSLSNQPQHF.